This T cell receptor delta chain was sequenced in a study of gamma-delta chains in newborns, infants, children. By share of the sample, this clone is medium-sized (0.01 to 0.1%). Other DNA variants within this sample encode the same CDR3. TCRdb re-analyzed the reads via CATT. The table lists roughly 5,000 delta-chain clones, around 3% of them singletons. CDR3 length: 16 residues. Trimming took 5 bases from V and 0 from J, leaving 19 bases between them. Germline CDR1 reads TVYSNPD; CDR2 reads GDNSRS (reference sequence). This chain uses TRDV3 with TRDJ2; possible D gene TRDD3, 5 bases. Sequencing input: blood. This TCR was recovered from a child who was a newborn, infant or young child, either healthy, febrile or measles-vaccinated (not recorded which). The CDR3, as DNA: TGTGCCCGAGCCGGGGACCCTTATCCTTTGACAGCACAACTCTTCTTT. Residues: CARAGDPYPLTAQLFF. Full variable domain (rest looked up from reference TRDV3 and TRDJ2): CDKVTQSSPDQTVASGSEVVLLCTYDTVYSNPDLFWYRIRPDYSFQFVFYGDNSRSEGADFTQGRFSVKHILTQKAFHLVISPVRTEDSATYYCARAGDPYPLTAQLFFGKGTQLIVEP.